This passage covers 20 T cell receptor beta chains from one sample sequenced in a study of lymphopenia after photon versus proton radiotherapy. Assay: immunoSEQ multiplex PCR; the TCRdb copy retains only in-frame clones and omits some. The data hold about 23,000 clones, with about 90% observed a single time. This specimen consisted of peripheral blood, obtained from a patient treated with proton-based radiotherapy. The receptors were sampled from a woman aged 70-85 years with pancreatic cancer. Some clones in this sample may be carry-over from other donors' samples.

The chain combines TRBV7-2 with TRBJ2-7, with 10 bases identical to TRBD2. Germline CDR1 is SGHTA and CDR2 is FQGNSA. The CDR3 is 13 residues long. After removal of 7 bases from V and 4 bases from J, the junction contained 4 bases not matched to a gene. The CDR3 DNA is TGTGCCAGCACGCTAGCGGGAGTTTACGAGCAGTACTTC. It translates to CASTLAGVYEQYF.

The chain is built from TRBV29-1 and TRBJ2-1; D is possibly TRBD1 (5 bases). Germline-derived CDR1 and CDR2 are SQVTM and ANQGSEA. Trimming pared 6 bases from V and 0 bases from J, leaving 9 bases between. CDR3 length: 13 amino acids. The CDR3 reads CSVQESSYNEQFF. CDR3 sequence (DNA): TGCAGCGTACAGGAGAGCTCCTACAATGAGCAGTTCTTC.

The table lists this clone with a count of one. The chain uses TRBV7-6 and TRBJ2-7; tentatively, D is TRBD2 (6 bases). Germline assignment: CDR1 SGHVS and CDR2 FNYEAQ. Trimming removed 3 bases at V and 2 bases at J, with 11 bases between. The CDR3 has 14 amino acids. The CDR3 DNA follows: TGTGCCAGCAGCTTGGGCGGGGCTACCTACGAGCAGTACTTC. This gives the protein CASSLGGATYEQYF.

The chain carries TRBV6-1 and TRBJ1-3; D is unclear. Trimming took off 0 bases at V and 4 bases at J, with 13 bases between the two ends. Germline V lookup: CDR1 MNHNS, CDR2 SASEGT. The CDR3 has 16 residues. CDR3 in amino acids: CASSEARTGWGNTIYF. CDR3 in DNA: TGTGCCAGCAGTGAAGCGAGGACCGGTTGGGGAAACACCATATATTTT.

This rearrangement joins TRBV5-8 to TRBJ2-2; 10 nucleotides agree with TRBD2. Germline V gives CDR1 SGHTS, CDR2 YDEGEE. CDR3 length: 17 residues. After removal of 2 bases from V and 6 bases from J, the junction contained 10 bases not matched to a gene. CDR3 coding DNA: TGTGCCAGCAGCTTCCCAACTAGCGGGACGCATCCCGGGGAGCTGTTTTTT. Translating it yields CASSFPTSGTHPGELFF. The variable domain in full, completed from reference TRBV5-8 and TRBJ2-2, reads EAGVTQSPTHLIKTRGQQATLRCSPISGHTSVYWYQQALGLGLQFLLWYDEGEERNRGNFPPRFSGRQFPNYSSELNVNALELEDSALYLCASSFPTSGTHPGELFFGEGSRLTVL.

The chain couples TRBV15 to TRBJ1-2, with D perhaps matching TRBD1 (5 bases). The V end was cut by 0 bases, the J end by 8 bases, with 13 bases between. The CDR3 is made up of 14 amino acids. The germline V gene encodes CDR1 LNHNV and CDR2 YYDKDF (reference sequence). The CDR3 protein is CATSRDLGAEGYTF. The CDR3 bases are TGTGCCACCAGCAGAGATCTAGGGGCCGAAGGCTACACCTTC.

J is TRBJ2-3 and V is TRBV5-1; 7 positions match TRBD2. This CDR3 is 14 amino acids long. The V and J ends lost 6 bases and 4 bases, in that order; junction bases with no gene match: 8. Germline CDR1 reads SGHRS; CDR2 reads YFSETQ. The CDR3 reads CASKFRSGADTQYF. As DNA, the CDR3 is TGCGCCAGCAAGTTTCGGAGCGGGGCAGATACGCAGTATTTT.

This rearrangement joins TRBV29-1 to TRBJ2-2; 8 positions match TRBD1. The junction had 7 bases not matched to a gene; V was cut back by 6 bases and J by 7 bases. Germline V gene sequence: CDR1 SQVTM, CDR2 ANQGSEA. This CDR3 has 13 amino acids. The CDR3 spells CSVVSGGGGELFF. The CDR3, as DNA: TGCAGCGTGGTATCAGGGGGCGGCGGGGAGCTGTTTTTT.

Of note for this clone: A junction boundary mismatches the germline segment, possibly from a read error. This chain uses TRBV7-7 with TRBJ2-2, with D unclear. The CDR3 contains 14 residues. The germline V gene has CDR1 SSHAT and CDR2 FNYEAQ (reference sequence). CDR3 protein: CASSYSLTTGELFF. The DNA of the CDR3 is TGTGCTAGCAGCTACAGCCTAACCACCGGGGAGCTGTTTTTT.

This clone was observed once. The genes are TRBV7-3 and TRBJ2-7; TRBD2 aligns across 8 bases. V lost 3 bases, J lost 1 base, and 5 bases stayed unmatched. The CDR3 is made up of 15 amino acids. Germline lookup yields CDR1 SGHTA and CDR2 FQGTGA. The CDR3 bases are TGTGCCAGCAGCTTCTCCAGCGGGAGTTCCTACGAGCAGTACTTC. The encoded protein is CASSFSSGSSYEQYF.

The chain links TRBV12-1 to TRBJ1-5; TRBD1 reflects the table's D call only, with no check against the DNA. TRBV12-1 counts as a pseudogene. CDR3 length: 16 residues. The DNA of the CDR3 is TGTGCCAGCAGCACCCGATCAGGGTATAGCAATCAGCCCCAGCATTTT. Amino acid sequence: CASSTRSGYSNQPQHF.

The genes are TRBV27 and TRBJ2-3; D unclear. The CDR3 has 15 amino acids. The germline V gene has CDR1 MNHEY and CDR2 SMNVEV (reference sequence). Trimming removed 3 bases from V and 2 bases from J, with 12 bases in between. The CDR3 sequence is CASSLFSLDTDTQYF. The CDR3, as DNA: TGTGCCAGCAGTTTGTTTAGCCTTGACACAGATACGCAGTATTTT.

The V gene is TRBV4-3, the J gene TRBJ2-2; no clear D gene. The germline V gene has CDR1 LGHNA and CDR2 YSLEER. The length of the CDR3 is 17 residues. Trimming pared 0 bases from V and 3 bases from J, leaving 14 bases between. The CDR3: CASSQDPSRTYTGELFF. The CDR3 DNA reads as TGCGCCAGCAGCCAAGATCCTTCACGGACCTACACCGGGGAGCTGTTTTTT.

This clone was recorded only once. V is TRBV10-1 and J is TRBJ2-1; D may correspond to TRBD1 or TRBD2 (5 bases each). This CDR3 comprises 14 residues. V was pared by 2 bases and J by 7 bases, with 12 bases between. CDR1 is WNHNN and CDR2 is SYGVQD in the germline V gene (reference sequence). The CDR3: CASSEGGRENEQFF. The CDR3 DNA reads as TGCGCCAGCAGTGAGGGGGGTAGAGAGAATGAGCAGTTCTTC.

In its sample, this clone was seen once. This chain uses TRBV7-8 with TRBJ2-1; 9 bases agree with TRBD1. CDR1 is SGHVS and CDR2 is FQNEAQ in the germline V gene. The ends lost 1 base at V and 3 bases at J; junction bases unmatched: 1. The CDR3 runs 15 residues. This CDR3 is CASSLGTGVYNEQFF. The CDR3, as DNA: TGTGCCAGCAGCTTAGGGACAGGGGTCTACAATGAGCAGTTCTTC.

The chain carries TRBV11-2 and TRBJ2-7; the D is unclear. V shed 1 base and J shed 4 bases, with 8 bases lying between them. The CDR3 runs to 13 residues. Germline V gene sequence: CDR1 SGHAT, CDR2 FQNNGV. Here the CDR3 DNA reads TGTGCCAGCAGCTTAGGCGATAATTACGAGCAGTACTTC. Protein product: CASSLGDNYEQYF.

This chain links TRBV7-2 with TRBJ2-1; no firm D call. The CDR3 sequence is 14 residues long. Germline CDR1 is SGHTA and CDR2 is FQGNSA. V lost 5 bases to trimming and J lost 5 bases, with 13 bases between them. In DNA, the CDR3 is TGTGCCAGCAGCCCCATGGGTTGGGACAATGAGCAGTTCTTC. Its protein is CASSPMGWDNEQFF.

V gene TRBV11-2 combines with J gene TRBJ2-2; D unclear. Looked up from germline, CDR1 is SGHAT and CDR2 is FQNNGV. V lost 1 base and J lost 7, with 4 bases in between. The CDR3 contains 12 residues. Here the CDR3 reads CASSLVVGELFF. The CDR3 DNA reads TGTGCCAGCAGCTTAGTGGTCGGGGAGCTGTTTTTT.

V gene TRBV10-3 combines with J gene TRBJ2-1; 7 bases align to TRBD2. The CDR3 spans 14 residues. The V gene's germline CDR1 is ENHRY and CDR2 SYGVKD. Trimming cost V 8 bases and J 0 bases; bases outside gene matches: 4. The CDR3 bases are TGTGCCATCGGTGGCGGGAGCTCCTACAATGAGCAGTTCTTC. It yields the protein CAIGGGSSYNEQFF.

This clone showed up just once. The genes are TRBV30 and TRBJ2-3, with TRBD2 matching over 12 bases. With V trimmed by 4 bases and J by 0 bases, 2 bases remained unmatched. This CDR3 spans 15 amino acids. Germline V gives CDR1 GTSNPN, CDR2 SVGIG (reference sequence). As DNA, the CDR3 is TGTGCCTGGAACCTAGCGGGAGGGAGCACAGATACGCAGTATTTT. Encoded protein: CAWNLAGGSTDTQYF.